This T cell receptor beta chain stems from a study of early T cells in non-severe SARS-CoV-2 infection. The CDR3 sequence is 16 residues long. Germline CDR1 reads MGHRA; CDR2 reads YSYEKL. The ends lost 1 base at V and 3 bases at J; junction bases unmatched: 5. TCRdb re-derived calls from the 5' RACE reads in MiXCR, one entry per CDR3 protein. The repertoire holds 70,000 or so distinct CDR3 sequences, with about a tenth as singletons. The source is an adult who was a healthcare worker with PCR-confirmed SARS-CoV-2 infection or an uninfected control (not recorded which). The rearrangement joins TRBV4-1 to TRBJ1-2, with 10 bases matching TRBD1. The sample here was whole blood, taken at baseline. The CDR3 coding sequence is TGCGCCAGCAGCCAAGGACAGGGGGCGCAAGACTATGGCTACACCTTC. Protein product: CASSQGQGAQDYGYTF.